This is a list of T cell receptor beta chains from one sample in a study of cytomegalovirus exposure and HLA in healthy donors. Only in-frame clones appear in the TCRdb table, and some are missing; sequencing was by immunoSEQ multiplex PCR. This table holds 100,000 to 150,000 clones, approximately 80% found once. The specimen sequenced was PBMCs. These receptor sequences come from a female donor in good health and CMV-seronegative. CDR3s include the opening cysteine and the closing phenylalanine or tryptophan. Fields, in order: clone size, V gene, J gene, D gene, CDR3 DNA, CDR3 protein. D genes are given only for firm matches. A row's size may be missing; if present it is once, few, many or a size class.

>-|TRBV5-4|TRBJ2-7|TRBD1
TGTGCCAGCAGCTTGGGACAGGGGTTCTACGAGCAGTACTTC
CASSLGQGFYEQYF
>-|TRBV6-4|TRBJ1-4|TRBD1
TGTGCCAGCAGTCCCGGGACAGGCCGGCCTAGAGAAAAACTGTTTTTT
CASSPGTGRPREKLFF
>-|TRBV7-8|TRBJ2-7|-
TGTGCCAGCAGCTTCCCTCCCGAGCCGGGGTTGGTCGCCTATTACGAGCAGTACTTC
CASSFPPEPGLVAYYEQYF
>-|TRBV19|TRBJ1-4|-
TGTGCCAGTAGTACGGGACAAGCTAGAGAAAAACTGTTTTTT
CASSTGQAREKLFF
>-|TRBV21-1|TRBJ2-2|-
TGTGCCAGCAGCCCCCCCTGGGACAGAACGACCGGGGAGCTGTTTTTT
CASSPPWDRTTGELFF
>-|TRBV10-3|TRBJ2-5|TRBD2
TGTGCCATCACCGCCGGACTAGCGGAAGAGACCCAGTACTTC
CAITAGLAEETQYF
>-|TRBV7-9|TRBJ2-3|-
TGTGCCAGCAGCTCAGGTGGGGATACGCAGTATTTT
CASSSGGDTQYF
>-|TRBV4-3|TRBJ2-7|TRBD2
TGCGCCAGCAGCCCCATAGCGGGAGGACCTTCCTACGAGCAGTACTTC
CASSPIAGGPSYEQYF
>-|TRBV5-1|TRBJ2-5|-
TGCGCCAGCAGCGACGAGCGGCAGCAAGAGACCCAGTACTTC
CASSDERQQETQYF
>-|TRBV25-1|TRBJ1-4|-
TGTGCCAGCAGCGGACAGTATAATGAAAAACTGTTTTTT
CASSGQYNEKLFF
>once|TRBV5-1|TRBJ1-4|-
TGCGCCAGCAGCCTAACTTTAGGGGGTTCCTACAATGAAAAACTGTTTTTT
CASSLTLGGSYNEKLFF
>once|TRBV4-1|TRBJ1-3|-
TGCGCCAGCAGCCCCGTTACAGGGAGTGGAAACACCATATATTTT
CASSPVTGSGNTIYF
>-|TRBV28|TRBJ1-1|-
TGTGCCAGCAGTTTAGTGACTAACACTGAAGCTTTCTTT
CASSLVTNTEAFF
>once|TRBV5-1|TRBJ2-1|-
TGCGCCAGCAGCCCACGGGAAACTTACAATGAGCAGTTCTTC
CASSPRETYNEQFF
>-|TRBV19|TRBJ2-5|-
TGTGCCAGTAGTGATTTGAGCGGGCCATTCCAAGAGACCCAGTACTTC
CASSDLSGPFQETQYF
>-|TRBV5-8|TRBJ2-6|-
TGTGCCAGCAGCTTAAAAGGGGAGGCCAACGTCCTGACTTTC
CASSLKGEANVLTF
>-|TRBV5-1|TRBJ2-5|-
TGCGCCAGCAGCTTGGAGGCGGTCGGGGAGACCCAGTACTTC
CASSLEAVGETQYF
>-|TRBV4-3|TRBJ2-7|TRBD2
TGCGCCAGCAGCCAAGATCTGAAAGGGACTAGGGGCGAGCAGTACTTC
CASSQDLKGTRGEQYF
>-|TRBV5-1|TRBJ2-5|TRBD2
TGCGCCAGCAGCCCGATAGGCGGGAGACGGGAGACCCAGTACTTC
CASSPIGGRRETQYF
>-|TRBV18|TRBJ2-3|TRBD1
TGTGCCAGCTCATCAACAGGGGGCGCTGGCACAGATACGCAGTATTTT
CASSSTGGAGTDTQYF
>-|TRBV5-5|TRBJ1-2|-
TGTGCCAGCAGCTTGGGGACAGAGAACTATGGCTACACCTTC
CASSLGTENYGYTF
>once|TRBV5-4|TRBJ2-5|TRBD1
TGTGCCAGCAGCTTGAGAAGGGGACAGGGAGAGACCCAGTACTTC
CASSLRRGQGETQYF
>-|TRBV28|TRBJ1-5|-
TGTGCCAGCAGTTTAGGGGGGTTCGGAAAGCAGCCCCAGCATTTT
CASSLGGFGKQPQHF
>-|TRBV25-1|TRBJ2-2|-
TGTGCCAGCAGTGGCGGGCCTCCCGGGGAGCTGTTTTTT
CASSGGPPGELFF
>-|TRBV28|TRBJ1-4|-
TGTGCCAGCAGTACAGGTAGAGAGGAAAAACTGTTTTTT
CASSTGREEKLFF
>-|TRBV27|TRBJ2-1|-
TGTGCCAGCACCCGAACGAATAGACATGAGCAGCTCTTC
CASTRTNRHEQLF
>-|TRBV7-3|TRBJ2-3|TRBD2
TGTGCCAGCAGCTCCGGACTAGCGGGGGCGGAAGATACGCAGTATTTT
CASSSGLAGAEDTQYF
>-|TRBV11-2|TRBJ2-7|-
TGTGCCGGCAGCTCCTCCTTCGGCGAGCAGTACTTC
CAGSSSFGEQYF
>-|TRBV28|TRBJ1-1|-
TGTGCCAGCGGATCTCTCCAGGTCCCGAACACTGAAGCTTTCTTT
CASGSLQVPNTEAFF
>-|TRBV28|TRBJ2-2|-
TGTGCCAGCAGTCGGTCCGGGATCCAACGTGGCACCGGGGAGCTGTTTTTT
CASSRSGIQRGTGELFF
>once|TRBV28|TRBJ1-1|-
TGTGCCAGCAGCCTCCGGGGGGGGAACACTGAAGCTTTCTTT
CASSLRGGNTEAFF
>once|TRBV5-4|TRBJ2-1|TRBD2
TGTGCCAGCAGCCGGGGTACTAGCGCCACCTATTCCTACAATGAGCAGTTCTTC
CASSRGTSATYSYNEQFF
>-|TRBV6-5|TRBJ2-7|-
TGTGCCAGCAGTTACTCCGTAGGGAGCTCCTACGAGCAGTACTTC
CASSYSVGSSYEQYF